This TCR beta chain was identified during a study of shared clonotypes between healthy human individuals. At the level of the study: Each donor had three CD4 naive, three CD4 memory, two CD8 naive and one CD8 memory plate.

TCRdb's table, derived via immunoSEQ multiplex PCR, lists solely in-frame clones and lacks some. The sample consists of 780,000 or so clones, 72% of them appearing once. Study-wide results and limits: Tissue TCR repertoires likely differ from these blood-only repertoires. It was anticipated that sequencing depth would influence how many clonotypes donors shared.

This clone was counted at least ten times. The antigen is undetermined. The specimen was memory CD4+ T cells sorted from blood. The subset here: CD45RA-negative fraction. This TCR came from a woman in her twenties or thirties in good health.

The CDR3 DNA is TGTGCCAGCAGTCCACCCAGTGGGGGAAACATTCAGTACTTC. Translating gives CASSPPSGGNIQYF. V and J are TRBV28 and TRBJ2-4; either TRBD1 or TRBD2 may supply D (5 bases each). The V gene's germline CDR1 is MDHEN and CDR2 SYDVKM. Trimming removed 5 bases at V and 6 bases at J, with 14 bases between. This CDR3 has 14 residues.